This passage covers 11 T cell receptor beta chains from one sample sequenced in a study of blood T cell repertoires in COVID-19. Measured with immunoSEQ multiplex PCR; TCRdb has only the in-frame clones, and not every one. The sample has about 400,000 clones; roughly 86% are singletons. Input material: PBMCs or T cells enriched from blood (not recorded which). The receptors stem from a middle-aged woman with acute COVID-19.

The rearrangement joins TRBV6-5 to TRBJ2-1, with 7 bases fitting TRBD1. CDR3 size: 15 residues. CDR1 is MNHEY and CDR2 is SVGAGI in the germline V gene. Trimming at V came to 3 bases and at J to 6 bases, leaving 8 bases not matched to a gene. CDR3 nucleotide sequence: TGTGCCAGCAGTTATGACAGGGAAATGGGCAATGAGCAGTTCTTC. Its translation: CASSYDREMGNEQFF.

V and J are TRBV6-5 and TRBJ1-2, with 9 positions matching TRBD1. The CDR3 spans 14 residues. The trim removed 6 bases at V and 6 bases at J, leaving 8 bases unmatched. The germline V gene has CDR1 MNHEY and CDR2 SVGAGI. CDR3 sequence reads: CASSRRDRAHGYTF. CDR3 DNA: TGTGCCAGCAGCCGCCGGGACAGGGCACATGGCTACACCTTC.

This sequence joins TRBV11-2 and TRBJ2-3; TRBD2 matches 9 bases. Germline V CDR1 and CDR2: SGHAT, FQNNGV. The length of the CDR3 is 17 residues. Losses at the gene ends were 5 bases for V and 2 bases for J; bases not matched to a gene: 11. This CDR3 reads CASSPRPERGVTDTQYF. The CDR3 bases are TGTGCCAGCAGCCCTCGCCCCGAGCGGGGGGTCACAGATACGCAGTATTTT. The full variable domain, completed using reference TRBV11-2 and TRBJ2-3, is EAGVAQSPRYKIIEKRQSVAFWCNPISGHATLYWYQQILGQGPKLLIQFQNNGVVDDSQLPKDRFSAERLKGVDSTLKIQPAKLEDSAVYLCASSPRPERGVTDTQYFGPGTRLTVL.

The chain carries TRBV20-1 and TRBJ1-1; TRBD1 is a possible D gene (5 bases). V was cut by 3 bases and J by 4 bases, with 12 bases left in between. Germline V gives CDR1 DFQATT, CDR2 SNEGSKA (reference sequence). The CDR3 contains 13 residues. The DNA of the CDR3 is TGCAGTGCTAGTCCCGACAGCCTCACTGAAGCTTTCTTT. Protein product: CSASPDSLTEAFF.

V gene TRBV2 combines with J gene TRBJ1-5, with 7 bases lining up with TRBD1. There are 14 residues in the CDR3. J gave up 2 bases and V 10 bases, and 8 bases lay outside the gene matches. The germline V gene has CDR1 SNHLY and CDR2 FYNNEI. The CDR3 bases are TGTGCCACCTCGACAGGGAGAGGCAATCAGCCCCAGCATTTT. Translation: CATSTGRGNQPQHF.

CDR3 amino acids: CASSSIDGNTIYF. For the CDR3, the DNA is TGTGCCAGCAGCTCCATCGACGGGAACACCATATATTTT. The rearrangement links TRBV7-8 to TRBJ1-3; D is undetermined. Trimming pared 4 bases from V and 7 bases from J, leaving 11 bases between. The germline CDR1 and CDR2 sequences are SGHVS and FQNEAQ. The CDR3 contains 13 residues.

This chain links TRBV9 with TRBJ2-3; maybe TRBD2 (5 bases). Germline V CDR1 and CDR2: SGDLS, YYNGEE. CDR3 length: 13 residues. V gave up 4 bases and J gave up 2 bases, with 8 bases separating them. This CDR3 is CASSNRDTDTQYF. CDR3 DNA sequence: TGTGCCAGCAGCAACCGGGACACAGATACGCAGTATTTT.

The rearrangement uses TRBV2 and TRBJ2-2, with TRBD1 identical over 8 bases. This CDR3 contains 15 residues. Per the germline V gene, CDR1 is SNHLY and CDR2 is FYNNEI. Trimming took 1 base from V and 6 from J; bases not matched to a gene: 4. Here the CDR3 reads CASSEVQGGAGELFF. As DNA, the CDR3 is TGTGCCAGCAGTGAAGTACAGGGGGGCGCCGGGGAGCTGTTTTTT.

The chain joins TRBV7-9 to TRBJ1-5, with a tentative D call TRBD1 (5 bases). Germline V gene lookup returns CDR1 SEHNR and CDR2 FQNEAQ (reference sequence). Trimming removed 4 bases from V and 7 bases from J, with 11 bases in between. This CDR3 is built from 13 residues. The CDR3 coding sequence is TGTGCCAGCAGCTCAGACGGGGGGCAGCCCCAGCATTTT. This translates into CASSSDGGQPQHF.

The table lists this clone with a count of one. This chain joins TRBV12-3 or TRBV12-4 and TRBJ1-5; D gene ambiguous. V was shortened by 6 bases and J by 1 base, with 4 bases between the two germline ends. CDR3 length: 12 residues. The CDR3 nucleotides are TGTGCCAGCAGCCAGAGCAATCAGCCCCAGCATTTT. Translation gives CASSQSNQPQHF.

The chain couples TRBV10-3 to TRBJ2-2; maybe TRBD1 (6 bases). The CDR3 contains 15 residues. Germline V gene sequence: CDR1 ENHRY, CDR2 SYGVKD. The V end lost 6 bases, the J end lost 0 bases, and 11 bases lay between the germline ends. CDR3 bases: TGTGCCATCAGCCGGACAGACCCGAACACCGGGGAGCTGTTTTTT. Amino acid sequence: CAISRTDPNTGELFF.